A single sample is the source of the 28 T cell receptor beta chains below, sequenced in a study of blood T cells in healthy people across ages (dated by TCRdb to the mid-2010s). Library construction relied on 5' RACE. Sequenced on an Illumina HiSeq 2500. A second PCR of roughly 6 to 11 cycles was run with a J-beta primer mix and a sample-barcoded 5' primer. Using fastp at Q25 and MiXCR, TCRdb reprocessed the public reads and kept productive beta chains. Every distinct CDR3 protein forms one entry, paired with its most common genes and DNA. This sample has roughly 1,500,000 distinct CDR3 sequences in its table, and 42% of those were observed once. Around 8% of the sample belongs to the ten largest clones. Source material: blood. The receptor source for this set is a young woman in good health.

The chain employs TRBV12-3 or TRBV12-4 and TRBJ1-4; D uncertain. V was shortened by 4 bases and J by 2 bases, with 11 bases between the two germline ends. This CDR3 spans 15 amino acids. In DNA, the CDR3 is TGTGCCAGCAGTTCCCACGGGTCCACTAATGAAAAACTGTTTTTT. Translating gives CASSSHGSTNEKLFF.

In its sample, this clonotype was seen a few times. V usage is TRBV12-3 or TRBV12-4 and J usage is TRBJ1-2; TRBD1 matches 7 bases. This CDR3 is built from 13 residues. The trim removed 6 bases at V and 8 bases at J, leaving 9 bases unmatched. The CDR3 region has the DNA TGTGCCAGCAGCCAACAGGGGTCGGGCGGCTACACCTTC. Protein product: CASSQQGSGGYTF.

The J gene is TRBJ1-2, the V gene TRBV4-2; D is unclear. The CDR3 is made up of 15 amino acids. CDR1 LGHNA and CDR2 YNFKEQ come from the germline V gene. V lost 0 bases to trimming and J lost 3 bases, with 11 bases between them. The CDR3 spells CASSQDRRVDYGYTF. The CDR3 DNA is TGTGCCAGCAGCCAAGATCGGAGGGTGGACTATGGCTACACCTTC.

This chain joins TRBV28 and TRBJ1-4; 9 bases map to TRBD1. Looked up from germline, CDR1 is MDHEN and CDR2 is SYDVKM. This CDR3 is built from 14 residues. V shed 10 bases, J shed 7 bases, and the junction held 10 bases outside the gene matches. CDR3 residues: CATSKQGAGEKLFF. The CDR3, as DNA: TGTGCCACTTCAAAACAGGGGGCCGGTGAAAAACTGTTTTTT.

CDR3 protein: CSVVWGNYEQYF. The CDR3, as DNA: TGCAGCGTTGTTTGGGGGAACTACGAGCAGTACTTC. The chain links TRBV29-1 to TRBJ2-7, with D possibly called TRBD1 or TRBD2 (5 bases each). CDR1 is SQVTM, CDR2 ANQGSEA, per germline. The CDR3 has 12 residues. V gave up 4 bases and J gave up 3 bases, with 10 bases separating them.

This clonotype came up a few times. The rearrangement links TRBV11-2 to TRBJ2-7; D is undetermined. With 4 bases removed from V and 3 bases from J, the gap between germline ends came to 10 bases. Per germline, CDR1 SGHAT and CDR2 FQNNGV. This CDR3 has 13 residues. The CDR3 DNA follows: TGTGCCAGCAGCTCGGTCTCCGTCTACGAGCAGTACTTC. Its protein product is CASSSVSVYEQYF.

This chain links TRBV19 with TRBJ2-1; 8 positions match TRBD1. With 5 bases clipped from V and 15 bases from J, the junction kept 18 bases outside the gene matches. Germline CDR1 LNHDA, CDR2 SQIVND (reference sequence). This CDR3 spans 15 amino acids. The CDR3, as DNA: TGTGCCAGTAGTCCTGACAGGGGAGATGAAAAGGTCCCGTTCTTC. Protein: CASSPDRGDEKVPFF.

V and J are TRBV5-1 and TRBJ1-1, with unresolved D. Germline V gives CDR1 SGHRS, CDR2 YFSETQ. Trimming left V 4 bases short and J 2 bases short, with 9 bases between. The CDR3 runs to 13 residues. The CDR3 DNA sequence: TGCGCCAGCAGCGATTCAGCTAACACTGAAGCTTTCTTT. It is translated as CASSDSANTEAFF.

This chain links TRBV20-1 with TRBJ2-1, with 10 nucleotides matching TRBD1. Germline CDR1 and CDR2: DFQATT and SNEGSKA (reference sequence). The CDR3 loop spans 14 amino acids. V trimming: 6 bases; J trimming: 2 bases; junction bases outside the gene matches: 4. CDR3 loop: CSATTGGAYNEQFF. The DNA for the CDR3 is TGCAGTGCCACGACAGGGGGCGCCTACAATGAGCAGTTCTTC.

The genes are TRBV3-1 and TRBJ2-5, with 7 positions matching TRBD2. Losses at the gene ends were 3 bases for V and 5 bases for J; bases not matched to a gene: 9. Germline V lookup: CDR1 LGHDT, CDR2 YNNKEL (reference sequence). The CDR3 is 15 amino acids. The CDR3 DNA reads TGTGCCAGCAGCCAGGCGGGAGTTGCGTCGGAGACCCAGTACTTC. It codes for CASSQAGVASETQYF.

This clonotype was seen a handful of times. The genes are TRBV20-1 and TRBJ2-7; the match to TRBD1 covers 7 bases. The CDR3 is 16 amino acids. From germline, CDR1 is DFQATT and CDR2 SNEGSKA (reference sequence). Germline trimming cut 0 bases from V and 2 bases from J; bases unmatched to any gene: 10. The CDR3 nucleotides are TGCAGTGCTAGAGAGGCGAGCACAGGGGTTCCCTACGAGCAGTACTTC. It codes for CSAREASTGVPYEQYF.

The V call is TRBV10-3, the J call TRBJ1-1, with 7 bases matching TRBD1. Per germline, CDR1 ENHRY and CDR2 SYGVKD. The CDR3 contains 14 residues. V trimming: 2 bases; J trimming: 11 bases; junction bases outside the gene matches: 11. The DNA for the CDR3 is TGTGCCATCAGTGAGAACAGGGGACCCTTGGGGGCTTTCTTT. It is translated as CAISENRGPLGAFF.

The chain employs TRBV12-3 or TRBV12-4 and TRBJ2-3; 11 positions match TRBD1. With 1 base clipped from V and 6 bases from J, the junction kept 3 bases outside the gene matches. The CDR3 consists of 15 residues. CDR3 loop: CASSLGTGGRDTQYF. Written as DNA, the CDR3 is TGTGCCAGCAGTTTAGGGACAGGGGGCCGGGATACGCAGTATTTT.

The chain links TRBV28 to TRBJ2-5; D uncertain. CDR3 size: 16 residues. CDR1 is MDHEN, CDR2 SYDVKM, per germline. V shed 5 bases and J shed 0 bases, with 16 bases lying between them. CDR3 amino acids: CASSILNSVYQETQYF. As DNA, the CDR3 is TGTGCCAGCAGTATACTAAACTCAGTGTACCAAGAGACCCAGTACTTC.

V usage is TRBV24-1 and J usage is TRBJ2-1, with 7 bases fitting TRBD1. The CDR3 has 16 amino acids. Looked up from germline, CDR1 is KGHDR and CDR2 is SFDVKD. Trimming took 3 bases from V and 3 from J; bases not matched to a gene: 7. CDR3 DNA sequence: TGTGCCACCAGTGATCCCGAGACAGGGTACTACAATGAGCAGTTCTTC. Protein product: CATSDPETGYYNEQFF.

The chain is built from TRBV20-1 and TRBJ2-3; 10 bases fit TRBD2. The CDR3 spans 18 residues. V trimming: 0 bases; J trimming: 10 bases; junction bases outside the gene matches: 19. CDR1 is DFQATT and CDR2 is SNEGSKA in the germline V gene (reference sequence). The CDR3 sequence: CSARDRVGVLAGPGAQYF. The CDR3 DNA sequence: TGCAGTGCTAGAGATCGCGTGGGCGTACTAGCGGGACCGGGGGCGCAGTATTTT.

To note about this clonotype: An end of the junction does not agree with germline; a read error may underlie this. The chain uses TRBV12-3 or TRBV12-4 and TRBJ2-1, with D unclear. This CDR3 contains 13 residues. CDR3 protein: CASSPGSRHEQVF. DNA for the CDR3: TGTGCCAGCTCCCCTGGGTCACGACATGAGCAGGTCTTC.

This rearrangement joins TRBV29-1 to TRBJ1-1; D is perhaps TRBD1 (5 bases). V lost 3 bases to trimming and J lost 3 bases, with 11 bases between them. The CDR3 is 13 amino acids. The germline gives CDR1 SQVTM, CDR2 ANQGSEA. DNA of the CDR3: TGCAGCGTTGATACGGGGACCTACACTGAAGCTTTCTTT. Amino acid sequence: CSVDTGTYTEAFF.

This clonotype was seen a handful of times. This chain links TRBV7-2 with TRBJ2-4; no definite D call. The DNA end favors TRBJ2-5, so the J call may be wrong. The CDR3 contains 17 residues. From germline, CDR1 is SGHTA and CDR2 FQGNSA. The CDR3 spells CASSLGWWKSLGETQYF. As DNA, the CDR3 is TGTGCCAGCAGCTTAGGATGGTGGAAATCCCTGGGGGAGACCCAGTACTTC.

CDR3 loop: CASSYSGTLGYEQYF. The CDR3 DNA reads TGTGCCAGCAGTTACTCGGGCACACTGGGGTACGAGCAGTACTTC. The rearrangement uses TRBV6-5 and TRBJ2-7; D is uncertain. Trimming removed 0 bases at V and 4 bases at J, with 13 bases between. Germline-derived CDR1 and CDR2 are MNHEY and SVGAGI. The CDR3 runs 15 residues.

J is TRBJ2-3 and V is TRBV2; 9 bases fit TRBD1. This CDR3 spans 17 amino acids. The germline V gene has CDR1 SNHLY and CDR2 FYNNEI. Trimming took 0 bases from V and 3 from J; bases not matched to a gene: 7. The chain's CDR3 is CASSEARGTGSTDTQYF. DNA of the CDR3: TGTGCCAGCAGTGAAGCGCGCGGGACAGGGTCGACAGATACGCAGTATTTT.

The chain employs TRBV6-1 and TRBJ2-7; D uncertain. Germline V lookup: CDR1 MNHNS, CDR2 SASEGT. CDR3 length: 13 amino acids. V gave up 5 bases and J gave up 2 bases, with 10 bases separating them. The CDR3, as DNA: TGTGCCAGCAGTAGAGACAACCCCTACGAGCAGTACTTC. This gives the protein CASSRDNPYEQYF.

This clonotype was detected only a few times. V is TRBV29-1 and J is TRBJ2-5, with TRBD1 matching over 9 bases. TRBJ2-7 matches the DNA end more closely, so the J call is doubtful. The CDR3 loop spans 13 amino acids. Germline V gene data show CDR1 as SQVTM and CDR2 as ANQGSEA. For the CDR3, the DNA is TGCAGCGTTGAGCGCGACAGGGGGTTCGAGCAGTACTTC. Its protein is CSVERDRGFEQYF.

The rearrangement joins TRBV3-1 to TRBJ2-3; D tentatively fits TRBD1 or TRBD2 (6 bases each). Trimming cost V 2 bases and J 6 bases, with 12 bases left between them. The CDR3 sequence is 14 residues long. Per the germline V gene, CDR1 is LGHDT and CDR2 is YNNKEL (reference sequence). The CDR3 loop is CASSQFGGRDTQYF. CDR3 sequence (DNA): TGTGCCAGCAGCCAATTCGGGGGCAGGGATACGCAGTATTTT.

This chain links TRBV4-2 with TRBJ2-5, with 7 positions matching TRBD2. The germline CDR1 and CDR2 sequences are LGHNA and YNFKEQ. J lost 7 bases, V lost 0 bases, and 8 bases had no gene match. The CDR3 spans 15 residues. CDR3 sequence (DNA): TGTGCCAGCAGCCAAGAATGGGGGGGTGGGGGGACCCAGTACTTC. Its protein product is CASSQEWGGGGTQYF.

CDR3 protein: CASSLSGQWDYGYTF. The CDR3 DNA reads TGTGCCAGCAGTTTATCGGGACAGTGGGATTATGGCTACACCTTC. The chain carries TRBV27 and TRBJ1-2; TRBD1 matches 7 bases. Trimming cost V 0 bases and J 5 bases; bases outside gene matches: 6. The CDR3 contains 15 residues. CDR1 is MNHEY and CDR2 is SMNVEV in the germline V gene (reference sequence).

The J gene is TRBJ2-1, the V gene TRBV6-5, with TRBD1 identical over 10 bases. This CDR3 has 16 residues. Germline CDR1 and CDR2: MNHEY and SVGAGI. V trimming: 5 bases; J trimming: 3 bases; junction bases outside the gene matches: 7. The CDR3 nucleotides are TGTGCCAGCAGTCCCCCCGGGACAGGGGTCTACAATGAGCAGTTCTTC. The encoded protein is CASSPPGTGVYNEQFF.

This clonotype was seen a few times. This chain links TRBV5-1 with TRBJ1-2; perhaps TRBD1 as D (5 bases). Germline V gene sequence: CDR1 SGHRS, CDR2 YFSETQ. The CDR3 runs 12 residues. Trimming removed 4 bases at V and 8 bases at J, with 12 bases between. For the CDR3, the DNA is TGCGCCAGCAGCATTGACAGAAGGGGCTACACCTTC. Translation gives CASSIDRRGYTF.